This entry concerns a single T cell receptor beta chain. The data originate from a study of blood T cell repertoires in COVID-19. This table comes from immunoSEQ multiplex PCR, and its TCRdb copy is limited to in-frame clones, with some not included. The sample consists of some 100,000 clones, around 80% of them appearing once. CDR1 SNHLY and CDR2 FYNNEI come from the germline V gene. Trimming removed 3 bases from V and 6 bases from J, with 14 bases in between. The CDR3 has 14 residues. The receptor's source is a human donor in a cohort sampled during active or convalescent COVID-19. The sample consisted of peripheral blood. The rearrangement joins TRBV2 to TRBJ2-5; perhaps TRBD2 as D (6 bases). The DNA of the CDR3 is TGTGCCAGCAGTGACATAGCGGCGGGAAAGACCCAGTACTTC. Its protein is CASSDIAAGKTQYF. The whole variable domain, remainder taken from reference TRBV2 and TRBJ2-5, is EPEVTQTPSHQVTQMGQEVILRCVPISNHLYFYWYRQILGQKVEFLVSFYNNEISEKSEIFDDQFSVERPDGSNFTLKIRSTKLEDSAMYFCASSDIAAGKTQYFGPGTRLLVL.